The 22 T cell receptor beta chains given below trace back to one sample, sequenced in a study of blood T cell repertoires in COVID-19. The table came from immunoSEQ multiplex PCR; TCRdb's copy has only in-frame clones and leaves some out. In the table there are about 55,000 clones, around 90% of which are singletons. The specimen was peripheral blood. The receptors here all came from a human donor with active COVID-19. The donor label of this sample is uncertain.

This clone has a single count. The rearrangement links TRBV6-2 or TRBV6-3 to TRBJ2-3; D might be TRBD2 (5 bases). V lost 4 bases and J 4 bases, leaving 12 bases between the germline ends. Germline values: CDR1 MNHEY, CDR2 SVGEGT. The CDR3 loop spans 14 amino acids. Written as DNA, the CDR3 is TGTGCCAGCAGTTTGGCTAGCCTCTCAGATACGCAGTATTTT. Translating gives CASSLASLSDTQYF.

For the CDR3, the DNA is TGTGCCAGCAGCCCTAGCTCCTTCGGCTACACCTTC. Protein sequence: CASSPSSFGYTF. The chain joins TRBV9 to TRBJ1-2; no reliable D call. V was pared by 4 bases and J by 8 bases, with 12 bases between. Germline assignment: CDR1 SGDLS and CDR2 YYNGEE. The CDR3 covers 12 residues. The full variable domain, with the rest looked up from reference TRBV9 and TRBJ1-2, is DSGVTQTPKHLITATGQRVTLRCSPRSGDLSVYWYQQSLDQGLQFLIQYYNGEERAKGNILERFSAQQFPDLHSELNLSSLELGDSALYFCASSPSSFGYTFGSGTRLTVV.

The chain is built from TRBV29-1 and TRBJ2-7, with 7 bases aligning to TRBD2. With 7 bases clipped from V and 3 bases from J, the junction kept 3 bases outside the gene matches. The CDR3 runs 11 residues. The germline V gene has CDR1 SQVTM and CDR2 ANQGSEA. CDR3 loop: CSAGGSYEQYF. The CDR3, as DNA: TGCAGCGCGGGCGGGAGCTACGAGCAGTACTTC.

The V call is TRBV4-2, the J call TRBJ1-1; D is ambiguous. The CDR3 spans 13 residues. The V and J ends lost 5 bases and 3 bases respectively, with 10 bases between them. The germline V gene has CDR1 LGHNA and CDR2 YNFKEQ. CDR3 region: CASSSREDTEAFF. DNA for the CDR3: TGTGCCAGCAGCTCAAGGGAGGACACTGAAGCTTTCTTT.

The CDR3 region has the DNA TGTGCCAGCAGCAAAAATCTCGTTACCTTAGCGGGGGGGCAGGGAAGGAACGAGCAGTACGTC. This codes for CASSKNLVTLAGGQGRNEQYV. The chain employs TRBV21-1 and TRBJ2-7; the D call TRBD2 from the table was never checked on the DNA. TRBV21-1 has pseudogene status. The CDR3 is made up of 21 amino acids.

The chain combines TRBV27 with TRBJ2-1; TRBD2 matches at 8 bases. Germline V gene sequence: CDR1 MNHEY, CDR2 SMNVEV (reference sequence). The J segment lost 10 bases and the V segment lost 2 bases, leaving 10 bases of the junction unmatched. The CDR3 runs 15 residues. The CDR3 sequence is CASSLIGLAPREQFF. Written as DNA, the CDR3 is TGTGCCAGCAGTTTAATAGGACTAGCTCCTAGGGAGCAGTTCTTC.

The chain has TRBV15 and TRBJ1-2; D may be TRBD1 (5 bases). V lost 0 bases and J 4 bases, leaving 15 bases between the germline ends. This CDR3 is built from 16 residues. In germline, CDR1 is LNHNV, CDR2 YYDKDF (reference sequence). The CDR3 spells CATSRDRRASGYGYTF. As DNA, the CDR3 is TGTGCCACCAGCAGAGATCGCAGGGCCTCTGGCTATGGCTACACCTTC.

The chain combines TRBV30 with TRBJ2-1; 15 bases match TRBD2. The CDR3 is 13 residues long. Germline values: CDR1 GTSNPN, CDR2 SVGIG (reference sequence). V was pared by 8 bases and J by 9 bases, with 5 bases of the junction left unmatched. CDR3 DNA sequence: TGTGCCGGGGGGACTAGCGGGAGGTCTGAGCAGTTCTTC. It codes for CAGGTSGRSEQFF.

The sample holds a few counts of this clone. V and J are TRBV6-1 and TRBJ1-3, with TRBD1 matching over 7 bases. The ends lost 0 bases at V and 7 bases at J; junction bases unmatched: 3. Germline CDR1 and CDR2: MNHNS and SASEGT. This CDR3 has 14 amino acids. The CDR3 sequence: CASSEAGRGNTIYF. As DNA, the CDR3 is TGTGCCAGCAGTGAAGCAGGCAGGGGGAACACCATATATTTT.

The chain recombines TRBV6-5 with TRBJ2-5; no definite D call. Germline assignment: CDR1 MNHEY and CDR2 SVGAGI. V dropped 7 bases and J dropped 1 base, with 13 bases sitting between them. The CDR3 has 14 amino acids. CDR3 amino acids: CASNSYPFQETQYF. The CDR3 DNA follows: TGTGCCAGCAATAGCTATCCTTTCCAAGAGACCCAGTACTTC.

The chain links TRBV3-1 (or the pseudogene TRBV3-2) to TRBJ2-1, with 8 nucleotides matching TRBD1. V lost 4 bases, J lost 8 bases, and 16 bases stayed unmatched. Germline CDR1 reads LGHDT; CDR2 reads YNNKEL (reference sequence). This CDR3 spans 17 amino acids. CDR3 protein: CASSPLTGTGPLDEQFF. The CDR3, as DNA: TGTGCCAGCAGCCCTTTAACCGGGACAGGCCCGTTGGATGAGCAGTTCTTC.

The chain recombines TRBV6-5 with TRBJ1-2; the D is unclear. Germline V lookup: CDR1 MNHEY, CDR2 SVGAGI. This CDR3 has 11 amino acids. CDR3 sequence reads: CAICVNYGYTF. In DNA form, the CDR3 reads TGTGCAATATGTGTTAACTATGGCTACACCTTC.

The chain links TRBV18 to TRBJ1-6; D perhaps matches TRBD1 (6 bases). V dropped 1 base and J dropped 5 bases, with 12 bases sitting between them. The CDR3 totals 16 residues. In germline, CDR1 is KGHSH, CDR2 LQKENI. The CDR3: CASSPRGQSDNSPLHF. CDR3 coding DNA: TGTGCCAGCTCACCACGAGGACAGTCAGATAATTCACCCCTCCACTTT. Looking up the rest from reference TRBV18 and TRBJ1-6 gives the full variable domain: NAGVMQNPRHLVRRRGQEARLRCSPMKGHSHVYWYRQLPEEGLKFMVYLQKENIIDESGMPKERFSAEFPKEGPSILRIQQVVRGDSAAYFCASSPRGQSDNSPLHFGNGTRLTVT.

This chain uses TRBV3-1 (or the pseudogene TRBV3-2) with TRBJ1-2, with TRBD1 matching over 8 bases. The CDR3 loop spans 14 amino acids. The germline gives CDR1 LGHDT, CDR2 YNNKEL (reference sequence). Losses at the gene ends were 5 bases for V and 3 bases for J; bases not matched to a gene: 5. The CDR3 DNA is TGTGCCAGCAGCTTTCAGGGGGCTCACTATGGCTACACCTTC. Its translation is CASSFQGAHYGYTF.

The rearrangement joins TRBV10-1 to TRBJ2-1; D might be TRBD1 (5 bases). This CDR3 contains 14 residues. Trimming cost V 1 base and J 7 bases, with 11 bases left between them. CDR1 is WNHNN and CDR2 is SYGVQD in the germline V gene (reference sequence). The CDR3 spells CASSEWGRVNEQFF. The CDR3 DNA reads as TGCGCCAGCAGTGAGTGGGGCAGGGTAAATGAGCAGTTCTTC.

The chain has TRBV7-9 and TRBJ1-2; possibly TRBD1 for D (6 bases). The CDR3 loop spans 13 amino acids. V dropped 5 bases and J dropped 10 bases, with 17 bases sitting between them. Germline-derived CDR1 and CDR2 are SEHNR and FQNEAQ (reference sequence). In DNA, the CDR3 is TGTGCCAGCAGCCTACTACAGGGCGGTCTCTACACCTTC. Protein: CASSLLQGGLYTF.

The chain combines TRBV4-2 with TRBJ2-3; TRBD2 aligns across 7 bases. Germline V gene lookup returns CDR1 LGHNA and CDR2 YNFKEQ. After removal of 0 bases from V and 1 base from J, the junction contained 10 bases not matched to a gene. The CDR3 runs 18 residues. CDR3 sequence: CASSQDPGGGPGTDTQYF. CDR3 coding DNA: TGTGCCAGCAGCCAAGATCCCGGGGGAGGGCCCGGCACAGATACGCAGTATTTT.

This clone occurred a few times. The genes are TRBV7-9 and TRBJ2-1, with TRBD2 matching over 7 bases. This CDR3 region has 16 residues. Germline CDR1 is SEHNR and CDR2 is FQNEAQ (reference sequence). V lost 2 bases to trimming and J lost 9 bases; unmatched junction nucleotides: 13. The CDR3 region is CASSLIRLAAEAEQFF. CDR3 nucleotide sequence: TGTGCCAGCAGCTTAATCCGTCTAGCGGCGGAAGCTGAGCAGTTCTTC.

The V and J genes are TRBV18 and TRBJ1-5, with D possibly TRBD1 on 5 matching bases. CDR1 KGHSH and CDR2 LQKENI come from the germline V gene. The V and J ends lost 1 base and 5 bases respectively, with 12 bases between them. This CDR3 spans 15 amino acids. CDR3 sequence reads: CASSPLAGRYQPQHF. CDR3 DNA: TGTGCCAGCTCACCACTTGCAGGGAGGTATCAGCCCCAGCATTTT.

The chain employs TRBV5-1 and TRBJ2-7; D is possibly TRBD2 (7 bases). Trimming removed 1 base at V and 5 bases at J, with 13 bases between. The germline V gene has CDR1 SGHRS and CDR2 YFSETQ. The CDR3 spans 14 residues. The CDR3 DNA sequence: TGCGCCAGCAGCTTGACCCAGGGGAGGGACGAGCAGTACTTC. Its protein product is CASSLTQGRDEQYF.

This clone was counted a few times. The chain joins TRBV10-1 to TRBJ2-7; 8 bases are shared with TRBD1. Germline V gene sequence: CDR1 WNHNN, CDR2 SYGVQD (reference sequence). The J segment lost 4 bases and the V segment lost 6 bases, leaving 11 bases of the junction unmatched. This CDR3 has 15 amino acids. As DNA, the CDR3 is TGCGCCAGCAGCTTCCTACGGACAGGGTGGTACGAGCAGTACGTC. Encoded protein: CASSFLRTGWYEQYV.

This chain uses TRBV4-1 with TRBJ2-7; 9 nucleotides line up with TRBD1. Trimming removed 3 bases from V and 2 bases from J; junction bases left unmatched: 14. This CDR3 is 18 amino acids long. Germline CDR1 reads MGHRA; CDR2 reads YSYEKL. CDR3 DNA: TGCGCCAGCAGCCAGGGCCGACAGGGGGAAACTGTAGCCTACGAGCAGTACTTC. Translated, it gives CASSQGRQGETVAYEQYF.